The 13 T cell receptor beta chains in this list originate from one sample, sequenced in a study of blood T cell repertoires in COVID-19. TCRdb's copy holds only in-frame clones and misses some; the assay was immunoSEQ multiplex PCR. The sample includes approximately 350,000 clones, 88% of them seen just once. The sequenced sample was peripheral blood. The receptor set was obtained from a woman in her 70s with COVID-19, enrolled during active disease.

A single count supports this clone. This chain connects TRBV7-3 to TRBJ2-2, with no clear D. The V end lost 5 bases, the J end lost 2 bases, and 3 bases lay between the germline ends. Per germline, CDR1 SGHTA and CDR2 FQGTGA. The CDR3 consists of 12 residues. The CDR3 loop reads CASSRNTGELFF. The CDR3 DNA is TGTGCCAGCAGCCGTAACACCGGGGAGCTGTTTTTT.

The chain has TRBV5-1 and TRBJ2-5; tentative D call: TRBD2 (6 bases). This CDR3 comprises 17 residues. The germline V gene has CDR1 SGHRS and CDR2 YFSETQ. Trimming removed 0 bases from V and 5 bases from J, with 20 bases in between. CDR3: CASSLGPSGLGGETQYF. CDR3 bases: TGCGCCAGCAGCTTGGGTCCCTCAGGGTTAGGAGGGGAGACCCAGTACTTC.

In this sample, this clone turned up a few times. The genes are TRBV27 and TRBJ2-5, with a weak D call TRBD1 (5 bases). Trimming cost V 3 bases and J 5 bases, with 7 bases left between them. Germline V gene data show CDR1 as MNHEY and CDR2 as SMNVEV (reference sequence). CDR3 size: 12 residues. The CDR3 DNA is TGTGCCAGCAGTTTGGGGCGGGAGACCCAGTACTTC. Its translation is CASSLGRETQYF.

J is TRBJ1-5 and V is TRBV2, with D unresolved. The CDR3 contains 15 residues. V lost 3 bases and J lost 9, with 18 bases in between. Germline V gene data show CDR1 as SNHLY and CDR2 as FYNNEI. The CDR3 DNA sequence: TGTGCCAGCAGTGATTCAGGCAGAGCAAATGGGCCCCAGCATTTT. Translation gives CASSDSGRANGPQHF. The variable domain in full, completed from reference TRBV2 and TRBJ1-5, reads EPEVTQTPSHQVTQMGQEVILRCVPISNHLYFYWYRQILGQKVEFLVSFYNNEISEKSEIFDDQFSVERPDGSNFTLKIRSTKLEDSAMYFCASSDSGRANGPQHFGDGTRLSIL.

This clone was counted between two and nine times. This rearrangement joins TRBV7-9 to TRBJ2-1; TRBD1 agrees at 9 bases. The CDR3 consists of 14 residues. Unmatched junction bases numbered 9, after V lost 6 bases and J lost 9 bases. Germline CDR1 SEHNR, CDR2 FQNEAQ (reference sequence). The CDR3 bases are TGTGCCAGCAGGAGAACAGGGGGCGTAGGTGAGCAGTTCTTC. Protein sequence: CASRRTGGVGEQFF.

The V call is TRBV3-1 (or the pseudogene TRBV3-2), the J call TRBJ1-6; D is perhaps TRBD1 (6 bases). CDR1 LGHDT and CDR2 YNNKEL come from the germline V gene (reference sequence). The CDR3 has 16 residues. V lost 0 bases and J 6 bases, leaving 12 bases between the germline ends. DNA for the CDR3: TGTGCCAGCAGCCAAGATCCCGCAGGGGCTAATTCACCCCTCCACTTT. Translated, it gives CASSQDPAGANSPLHF.

The table lists this clone with a count of one. The rearrangement uses TRBV7-6 and TRBJ2-5; TRBD2 might be the D (6 bases). The V end lost 1 base, the J end lost 12 bases, and 12 bases lay between the germline ends. Germline V gene lookup returns CDR1 SGHVS and CDR2 FNYEAQ. CDR3 length equals 12 residues. The CDR3 region is CASSLDGTPKYF. CDR3 bases: TGTGCCAGCAGCTTAGACGGGACTCCTAAGTACTTC.

This chain uses TRBV4-1 with TRBJ2-7; D may be TRBD1 (6 bases). CDR1 MGHRA and CDR2 YSYEKL come from the germline V gene. V lost 4 bases and J lost 3, with 13 bases in between. The CDR3 extends over 14 amino acids. CDR3 sequence: CASSPPTGNYEQYF. The CDR3 DNA follows: TGCGCCAGCAGCCCCCCGACAGGCAACTACGAGCAGTACTTC.

The chain has TRBV7-9 and TRBJ1-1, with 9 bases lining up with TRBD1. Losses at the gene ends were 5 bases for V and 4 bases for J; bases not matched to a gene: 8. The CDR3 loop spans 15 amino acids. Germline CDR1 SEHNR, CDR2 FQNEAQ (reference sequence). CDR3 sequence (DNA): TGTGCCAGCAGCCCGAGGACAGGGGAAGCCACTGAAGCTTTCTTT. Translating it yields CASSPRTGEATEAFF.

This clone was observed a single time. This rearrangement joins TRBV6-2 or TRBV6-3 to TRBJ2-7; D may be TRBD2 (7 bases). Germline V gene data show CDR1 as MNHEY and CDR2 as SVGEGT. V gave up 7 bases and J gave up 5 bases, with 18 bases separating them. This CDR3 spans 14 amino acids. The CDR3 loop is CASTPWGGANEQYF. DNA for the CDR3: TGTGCCAGCACCCCTTGGGGGGGGGCGAACGAGCAGTACTTC.

This chain uses TRBV4-1 with TRBJ2-6; D possibly corresponds to TRBD2 (6 bases). The CDR3 runs to 17 residues. Germline CDR1 reads MGHRA; CDR2 reads YSYEKL. Trimming shortened V by 3 bases and J by 0 bases, and 12 bases separated the two germline ends. In DNA form, the CDR3 reads TGCGCCAGCAGCCACCCCCAGGGAGGCTCTGGGGCCAACGTCCTGACTTTC. Amino acids: CASSHPQGGSGANVLTF.

V and J are TRBV5-4 and TRBJ2-5, with a possible D match to TRBD2 (7 bases). Looked up from germline, CDR1 is SGHNT and CDR2 is YYREEE (reference sequence). There are 14 residues in the CDR3. Trimming stripped 0 bases from V and 5 bases from J, with 11 bases between. The chain's CDR3 is CASSLEGEGETQYF. DNA of the CDR3: TGTGCCAGCAGCTTGGAGGGGGAGGGGGAGACCCAGTACTTC.

The rearrangement joins TRBV5-4 to TRBJ1-2; 10 bases fit TRBD1. The CDR3 is 16 residues long. Germline V lookup: CDR1 SGHNT, CDR2 YYREEE (reference sequence). After removal of 3 bases from V and 4 bases from J, the junction contained 9 bases not matched to a gene. DNA for the CDR3: TGTGCCAGCAGCTCGGGACAGGGGAGGGGTGGCTATGGCTACACCTTC. Encoded protein: CASSSGQGRGGYGYTF.